These 4 T cell receptor beta chains were all obtained from the same sample, sequenced in a study of T cell repertoires in cytomegalovirus infection. Each CDR3 protein gets one entry after TCRdb re-called the reads with MiXCR. The sample yields approximately 1,000,000 distinct CDR3 sequences, more than 25% seen once. Their cognate antigens are unknown. Sequenced here: cultured CD8+ T cells from PBMCs, sampled from culture after CMV antigen stimulation. These receptors all come from a human donor in good health (CMV status not recorded). Some clones in this sample may be carry-over from other donors' samples.

This clonotype occurred many times. The V gene is TRBV27, the J gene TRBJ2-1; no clear D. Per the germline V gene, CDR1 is MNHEY and CDR2 is SMNVEV (reference sequence). Trimming cost V 2 bases and J 3 bases, with 5 bases left between them. This CDR3 contains 13 residues. CDR3 bases: TGTGCCAGCAGTTTACAGGTCTACAATGAGCAGTTCTTC. It is translated as CASSLQVYNEQFF.

The table lists this clonotype with a few counts. V and J are TRBV7-9 and TRBJ2-3; the match to TRBD1 covers 8 bases. The length of the CDR3 is 14 residues. The J segment lost 3 bases and the V segment lost 8 bases, leaving 7 bases of the junction unmatched. Germline CDR1 is SEHNR and CDR2 is FQNEAQ (reference sequence). CDR3 residues: CASRQGARTDTQYF. CDR3 sequence (DNA): TGTGCCAGCCGTCAGGGGGCGCGGACAGATACGCAGTATTTT.

The V call is TRBV6-6, the J call TRBJ1-5, with D perhaps matching TRBD1 (5 bases). The CDR3 spans 15 residues. The germline CDR1 and CDR2 sequences are MNHNY and SVGAGI (reference sequence). Deletions cut 0 bases from V and 5 bases from J, with 11 bases between. The CDR3 coding sequence is TGTGCCAGCAGTTACTCATGGACATCCGATCAGCCCCAGCATTTT. It specifies CASSYSWTSDQPQHF.

In this sample, this clonotype turned up many times. The chain employs TRBV7-3 and TRBJ2-5, with TRBD2 matching over 11 bases. The CDR3 length is 15 residues. Germline assignment: CDR1 SGHTA and CDR2 FQGTGA. The J segment lost 4 bases and the V segment lost 6 bases, leaving 7 bases of the junction unmatched. The CDR3 DNA sequence: TGTGCCAGCAGTATTAGCGGGGGGGCGCGAGAGACCCAGTACTTC. Encoded protein: CASSISGGARETQYF.